The 14 T cell receptor beta chains given below trace back to one sample, sequenced in a study of early T cells in non-severe SARS-CoV-2 infection. TCRdb reprocessed the 5' RACE reads via MiXCR and lists one record per CDR3 protein. The table records 90,000 to 130,000 distinct CDR3 sequences, over 9.5% of them present only once. Material: whole blood, obtained at baseline. The receptors were gathered from an adult who was a healthcare worker with PCR-confirmed SARS-CoV-2 infection or an uninfected control (not recorded which).

The chain uses TRBV10-3 and TRBJ1-1, with no clear D. Deletions cut 2 bases from V and 7 bases from J, with 8 bases between. This CDR3 comprises 12 residues. In germline, CDR1 is ENHRY, CDR2 SYGVKD. The CDR3 is CAISERWDEAFF. The CDR3 DNA is TGTGCCATCAGTGAGAGGTGGGATGAAGCTTTCTTT.

The chain employs TRBV6-1 and TRBJ2-2, with D tentatively TRBD2 (5 bases). Trimming pared 4 bases from V and 6 bases from J, leaving 12 bases between. CDR3 length: 14 residues. Germline V gives CDR1 MNHNS, CDR2 SASEGT. The CDR3 DNA sequence: TGTGCCAGCAGTGCATCTTCGGGGTCCGGGGAGCTGTTTTTT. Protein: CASSASSGSGELFF.

This clonotype was found a few times. V is TRBV10-1 and J is TRBJ2-7, with 7 bases aligning to TRBD2. Germline V CDR1 and CDR2: WNHNN, SYGVQD (reference sequence). The CDR3 is 14 residues long. V lost 3 bases and J lost 4; bases outside the gene matches: 6. CDR3 in DNA: TGCGCCAGCAGTGACCCCGGGCGGGAGTACGAGCAGTACTTC. Its translation is CASSDPGREYEQYF.

The chain couples TRBV29-1 to TRBJ1-1, with a weak D call TRBD1 (5 bases). CDR1 is SQVTM, CDR2 ANQGSEA, per germline. V was clipped by 7 bases and J by 6 bases, with 12 bases between them. The CDR3 extends over 11 amino acids. The CDR3 is CSAVRDAEAFF. The CDR3 coding sequence is TGCAGCGCGGTGAGGGACGCTGAAGCTTTCTTT. The whole variable domain, filled in from reference TRBV29-1 and TRBJ1-1, reads SAVISQKPSRDICQRGTSLTIQCQVDSQVTMMFWYRQQPGQSLTLIATANQGSEATYESGFVIDKFPISRPNLTFSTLTVSNMSPEDSSIYLCSAVRDAEAFFGQGTRLTVV.

The chain carries TRBV12-3 or TRBV12-4 and TRBJ2-7; D is unresolved. This CDR3 contains 11 residues. Trimming pared 4 bases from V and 6 bases from J, leaving 7 bases between. CDR3 loop: CASSWGSEQYF. CDR3 in DNA: TGTGCCAGCAGTTGGGGTTCCGAGCAGTACTTC.

The V gene is TRBV20-1, the J gene TRBJ2-1; 9 bases map to TRBD2. CDR1 DFQATT and CDR2 SNEGSKA come from the germline V gene (reference sequence). V was clipped by 3 bases and J by 9 bases; unmatched bases: 9. This CDR3 is built from 14 residues. DNA for the CDR3: TGCAGTGCTAGGGGGACTAGCATCAGTGGTGAGCAGTTCTTC. Its protein is CSARGTSISGEQFF.

This clonotype was counted at least ten times. V usage is TRBV14 and J usage is TRBJ2-3, with D uncertain. This CDR3 is built from 12 residues. Germline V gene sequence: CDR1 SGHDN, CDR2 FVKESK. The germline V and J ends were trimmed by 1 base and 8 bases, with 7 bases remaining between them. The CDR3 DNA reads TGTGCCAGCAGCCAAGTTCTCGGTACGCAGTATTTT. This encodes CASSQVLGTQYF.

V is TRBV12-3 or TRBV12-4 and J is TRBJ2-3; D is perhaps TRBD1 (5 bases). The V and J ends lost 10 bases and 0 bases respectively, with 14 bases between them. The CDR3 has 14 residues. CDR3 loop: CAIGAGISTDTQYF. The CDR3 DNA reads as TGTGCCATAGGGGCAGGGATCAGCACAGATACGCAGTATTTT.

The chain is built from TRBV2 and TRBJ2-7; TRBD1 is a possible D gene (6 bases). V was cut by 2 bases and J by 2 bases, with 10 bases left in between. The CDR3 has 14 residues. Germline-derived CDR1 and CDR2 are SNHLY and FYNNEI. CDR3 residues: CASSERQETYEQYF. The CDR3 nucleotides read TGTGCCAGCAGTGAAAGACAGGAAACCTACGAGCAGTACTTC.

Many counts were recorded for this clonotype. The V gene is TRBV6-5, the J gene TRBJ2-1; 15 bases agree with TRBD2. Trimming took 8 bases from V and 0 from J; bases not matched to a gene: 5. Germline lookup yields CDR1 MNHEY and CDR2 SVGAGI. The CDR3 has 17 amino acids. CDR3 amino acids: CASLGLAGGSSYNEQFF. In nucleotides, the CDR3 is TGTGCCAGCCTGGGACTAGCGGGGGGCAGCTCCTACAATGAGCAGTTCTTC.

The chain recombines TRBV2 with TRBJ1-6; D gene uncertain. CDR3 length: 14 amino acids. Trimming left V 4 bases short and J 9 bases short, with 13 bases between. Germline CDR1 and CDR2: SNHLY and FYNNEI. CDR3 nucleotides: TGTGCCAGCAGTGCCGAGGGTTACGGTTCACCCCTCCACTTT. It encodes CASSAEGYGSPLHF.

V gene TRBV5-1 combines with J gene TRBJ2-5, with TRBD1 identical over 7 bases. Per the germline V gene, CDR1 is SGHRS and CDR2 is YFSETQ. V was clipped by 5 bases and J by 1 base; unmatched bases: 5. The CDR3 totals 14 residues. The DNA for the CDR3 is TGCGCCAGCAGGATGGGGACAGCCCAAGAGACCCAGTACTTC. Translating it yields CASRMGTAQETQYF. Filled out from reference TRBV5-1 and TRBJ2-5, the complete variable domain reads KAGVTQTPRYLIKTRGQQVTLSCSPISGHRSVSWYQQTPGQGLQFLFEYFSETQRNKGNFPGRFSGRQFSNSRSEMNVSTLELGDSALYLCASRMGTAQETQYFGPGTRLLVL.

This clonotype was counted between two and nine times. The J gene is TRBJ2-1, the V gene TRBV6-2 or TRBV6-3; tentative D call: TRBD2 (5 bases). The CDR3 has 16 residues. V lost 5 bases, J lost 0 bases, and 14 bases lay in between. From germline, CDR1 is MNHEY and CDR2 SVGEGT. This chain's CDR3 is CASSPYPGNSYNEQFF. The CDR3 DNA reads as TGTGCCAGCAGTCCCTACCCGGGGAACTCCTACAATGAGCAGTTCTTC.

This clonotype was found a few times. The rearrangement joins TRBV11-2 to TRBJ2-5; D is perhaps TRBD2 (6 bases). Trimming pared 4 bases from V and 2 bases from J, leaving 17 bases between. Germline V gives CDR1 SGHAT, CDR2 FQNNGV. The CDR3 runs to 16 residues. CDR3 sequence (DNA): TGTGCCAGCAGCTCACCGGGACTTCATCGACAAGAGACCCAGTACTTC. Protein sequence: CASSSPGLHRQETQYF.